The T cell receptor beta chain described here comes from a study of CD8+CD57+ T cells in acquired aplastic anemia. The ends were cut back, 2 bases at V and 4 bases at J, with 12 bases in the middle. The CDR3 is 14 residues long. Per germline, CDR1 SGHDT and CDR2 YYEEEE. Genomic DNA constituted the template upon which TCR beta VDJ and CDR3 profiling was performed. MiXCR, run by TCRdb on the reads, gives a single entry per CDR3 protein. Of around 290,000 distinct CDR3 sequences in the sample, roughly 61% are singletons; the top ten hold 1% to 1.5%. Patients chosen for sequencing had shown CD8+CD57+ cell expansion by flow cytometry. This clonotype was recorded many times.

This sequence originates from a human donor with aplastic anemia. This chain joins TRBV5-6 and TRBJ1-1, with a tentative D call TRBD1 (5 bases). Sequencing was performed on sorted CD4+, CD8+, or CD8+CD57+ T cells (not recorded which) from PBMCs. DNA for the CDR3: TGTGCCAGCAGCTTCCAGGGTCGGGGCACTGAAGCTTTCTTT. Its translation is CASSFQGRGTEAFF.